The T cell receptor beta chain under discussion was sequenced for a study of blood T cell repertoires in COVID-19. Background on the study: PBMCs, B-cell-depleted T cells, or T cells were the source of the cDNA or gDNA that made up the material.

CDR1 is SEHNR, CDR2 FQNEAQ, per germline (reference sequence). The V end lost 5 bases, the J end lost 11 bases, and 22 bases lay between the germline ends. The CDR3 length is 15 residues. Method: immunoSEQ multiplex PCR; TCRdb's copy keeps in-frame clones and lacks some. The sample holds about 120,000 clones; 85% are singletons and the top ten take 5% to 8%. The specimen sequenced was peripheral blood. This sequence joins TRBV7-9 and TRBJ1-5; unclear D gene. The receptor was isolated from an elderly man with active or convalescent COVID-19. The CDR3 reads CASSPIRGSGPSQHF. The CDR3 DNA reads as TGTGCCAGCAGCCCTATCCGGGGTTCAGGCCCGTCCCAGCATTTT.